Presented here are 3 T cell receptor beta chains from one specimen sequenced in a study of cytomegalovirus exposure and HLA in healthy donors. The primer mix had 60 Vbeta and 13 Jbeta primers. Clones were sequenced by immunoSEQ multiplex PCR, and TCRdb holds only the in-frame ones, with some missing. The sample consists of more than 80,000 clones, about 81% of them appearing once. Sequencing was performed on PBMCs. The receptors shown here come from a male donor in good health and CMV-seropositive.

The J gene is TRBJ2-7, the V gene TRBV10-3; 8 nucleotides match TRBD2. V lost 6 bases to trimming and J lost 3 bases; unmatched junction nucleotides: 7. Germline CDR1 and CDR2: ENHRY and SYGVKD. The CDR3 is made up of 14 amino acids. CDR3 amino acids: CAISFGGGGYEQYF. The CDR3 nucleotides are TGTGCCATCAGCTTCGGGGGGGGCGGCTACGAGCAGTACTTC.

The genes are TRBV28 and TRBJ2-1, with 12 bases identical to TRBD2. Per germline, CDR1 MDHEN and CDR2 SYDVKM. This CDR3 comprises 21 residues. The J segment lost 8 bases and the V segment lost 6 bases, leaving 26 bases of the junction unmatched. The chain's CDR3 is CASRLPTGTSSGGAGGYEQFF. CDR3 nucleotides: TGTGCCAGCAGGCTACCGACCGGGACTTCTAGCGGGGGGGCCGGGGGCTATGAGCAGTTCTTC.

The chain has TRBV6-6 and TRBJ1-2, with D perhaps TRBD1 (5 bases). CDR3 length: 15 residues. Germline V gives CDR1 MNHNY, CDR2 SVGAGI (reference sequence). Trimming cost V 6 bases and J 0 bases, with 14 bases left between them. The CDR3 bases are TGTGCCAGCAGGGCACGGGGGAGCTCTAACTATGGCTACACCTTC. It codes for CASRARGSSNYGYTF.